The clone carrying this T cell receptor (beta chain) was recorded many times. Antigen specificity is unknown. Germline and junction disagree at one end, which may indicate a read error. This CDR3 has 15 amino acids. Per germline, CDR1 SEHNR and CDR2 FQNEAQ (reference sequence). MiXCR, run by TCRdb on the reads, gives a single entry per CDR3 protein. The table shows 110,000 to 150,000 distinct CDR3 sequences, with 5% to 6.5% occurring only once. The data originate from a study of T cell repertoires in cytomegalovirus infection. Study outcomes and limitations: HLA-C-restricted CMV-specific TCR beta clonotypes prevailed in the ex vivo response. Using cumulative public TCR beta family frequency, the authors identified those who carried CMV together with the relevant HLA.

Sequencing was done on a sample of PBMCs. This sequence originates from a human donor in good health (CMV status not recorded). Some clones in this sample may be carry-over from other donors' samples. The gene calls are TRBV7-9 and TRBJ2-5; D might be TRBD1 (6 bases). Here the CDR3 reads CASSLEGQGQVTQYF. CDR3 sequence (DNA): TGTGCCAGCAGCTTAGAGGGACAAGGGCAAGTGACCCAGTACTTC. Full variable domain (remainder filled in from reference TRBV7-9 and TRBJ2-5): DTGVSQNPRHKITKRGQNVTFRCDPISEHNRLYWYRQTLGQGPEFLTYFQNEAQLEKSRLLSDRFSAERPKGSFSTLEIQRTEQGDSAMYLCASSLEGQGQVTQYFGPGTRLLVL.